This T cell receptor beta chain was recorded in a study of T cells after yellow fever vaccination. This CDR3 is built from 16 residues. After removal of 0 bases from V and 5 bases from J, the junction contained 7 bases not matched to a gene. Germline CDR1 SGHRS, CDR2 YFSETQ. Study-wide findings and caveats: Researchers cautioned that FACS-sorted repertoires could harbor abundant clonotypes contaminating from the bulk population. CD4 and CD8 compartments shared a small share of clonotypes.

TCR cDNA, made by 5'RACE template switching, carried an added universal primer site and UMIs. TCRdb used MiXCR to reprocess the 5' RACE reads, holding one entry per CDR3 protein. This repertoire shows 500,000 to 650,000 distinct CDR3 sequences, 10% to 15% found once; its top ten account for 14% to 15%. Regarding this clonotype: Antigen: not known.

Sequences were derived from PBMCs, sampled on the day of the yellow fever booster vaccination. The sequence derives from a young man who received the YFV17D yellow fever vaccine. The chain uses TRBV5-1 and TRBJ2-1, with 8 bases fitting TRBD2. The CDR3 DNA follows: TGCGCCAGCAGCTTGGTCGCGGGAGGATGGGACAATGAGCAGTTCTTC. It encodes CASSLVAGGWDNEQFF.